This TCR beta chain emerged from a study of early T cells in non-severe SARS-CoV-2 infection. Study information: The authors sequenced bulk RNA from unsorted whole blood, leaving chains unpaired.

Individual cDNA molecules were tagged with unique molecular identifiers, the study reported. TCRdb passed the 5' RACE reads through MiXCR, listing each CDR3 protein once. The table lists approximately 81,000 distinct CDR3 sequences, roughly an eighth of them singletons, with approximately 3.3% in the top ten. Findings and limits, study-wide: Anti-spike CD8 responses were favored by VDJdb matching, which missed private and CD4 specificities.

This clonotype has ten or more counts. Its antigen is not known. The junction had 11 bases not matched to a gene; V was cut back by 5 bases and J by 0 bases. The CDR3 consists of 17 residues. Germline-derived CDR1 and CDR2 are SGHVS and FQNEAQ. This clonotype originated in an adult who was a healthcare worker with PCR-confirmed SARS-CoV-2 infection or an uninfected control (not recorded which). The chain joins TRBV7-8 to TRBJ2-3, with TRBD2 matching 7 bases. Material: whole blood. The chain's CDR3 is CASSPARWRGSTDTQYF. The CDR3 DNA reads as TGTGCCAGCAGCCCCGCCAGGTGGCGGGGGAGCACAGATACGCAGTATTTT.